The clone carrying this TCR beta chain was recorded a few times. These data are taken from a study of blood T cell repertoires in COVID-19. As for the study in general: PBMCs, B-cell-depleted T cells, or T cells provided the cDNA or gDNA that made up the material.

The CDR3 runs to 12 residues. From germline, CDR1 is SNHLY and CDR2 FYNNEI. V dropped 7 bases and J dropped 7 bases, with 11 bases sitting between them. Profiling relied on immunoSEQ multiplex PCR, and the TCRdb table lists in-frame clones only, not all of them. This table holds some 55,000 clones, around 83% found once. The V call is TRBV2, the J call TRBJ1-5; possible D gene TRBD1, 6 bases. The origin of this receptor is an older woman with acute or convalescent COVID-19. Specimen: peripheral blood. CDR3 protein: CASTGQGQPQHF. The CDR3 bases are TGTGCCAGCACTGGGCAGGGGCAGCCCCAGCATTTT.